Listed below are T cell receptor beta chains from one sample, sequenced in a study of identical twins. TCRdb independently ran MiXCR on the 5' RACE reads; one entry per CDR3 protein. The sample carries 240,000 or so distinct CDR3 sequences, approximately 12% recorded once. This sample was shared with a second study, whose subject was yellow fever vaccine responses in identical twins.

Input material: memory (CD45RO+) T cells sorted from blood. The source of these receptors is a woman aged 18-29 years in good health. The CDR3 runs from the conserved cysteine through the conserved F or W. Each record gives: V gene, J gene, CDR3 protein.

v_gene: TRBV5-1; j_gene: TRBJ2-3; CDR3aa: CASSPLGGAGTDTQYF
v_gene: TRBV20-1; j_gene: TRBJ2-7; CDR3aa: CSARSERPHSYEQYF
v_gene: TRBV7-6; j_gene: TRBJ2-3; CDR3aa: CASSLELLDTTDTQYF
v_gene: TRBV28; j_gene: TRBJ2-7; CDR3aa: CASSLKGMVSYEQYF
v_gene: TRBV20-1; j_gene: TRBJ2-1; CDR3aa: CSARFPAGRPTQFF
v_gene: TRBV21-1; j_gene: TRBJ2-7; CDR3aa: CASSKRAPTTSGRVSYEQYF
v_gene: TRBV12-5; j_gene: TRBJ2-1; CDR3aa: CASGLGLAGLNEQFF
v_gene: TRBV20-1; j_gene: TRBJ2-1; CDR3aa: CSAREGSPYNEQFF
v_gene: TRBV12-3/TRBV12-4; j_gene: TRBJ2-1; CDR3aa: CASTSRRGAIQNEQFF
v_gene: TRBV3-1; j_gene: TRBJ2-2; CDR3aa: CASSRRAHGELFF
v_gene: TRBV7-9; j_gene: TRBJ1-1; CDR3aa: CASSLAFPPNTEAFF
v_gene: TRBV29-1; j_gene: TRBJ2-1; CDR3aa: CSVNTGFSYNEQFF
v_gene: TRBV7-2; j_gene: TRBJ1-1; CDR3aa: CASSLYSGDTEAFF
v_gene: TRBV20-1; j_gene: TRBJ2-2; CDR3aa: CCASGDINTGELFF
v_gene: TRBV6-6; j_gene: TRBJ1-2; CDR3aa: CASSLVPYGYTF
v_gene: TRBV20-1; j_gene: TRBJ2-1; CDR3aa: CSAPPGTAKYNEQFF
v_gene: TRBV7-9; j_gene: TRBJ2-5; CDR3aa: CASSVGQIQETQYF
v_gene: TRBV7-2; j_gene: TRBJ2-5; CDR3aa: CASSLHSRSEVETQYF
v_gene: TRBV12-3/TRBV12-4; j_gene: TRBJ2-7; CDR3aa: CASSLVASGSDEQYF
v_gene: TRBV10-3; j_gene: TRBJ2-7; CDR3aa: CAISESGQGYEQYF
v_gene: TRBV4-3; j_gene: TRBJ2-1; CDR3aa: CASSQVSLAGGNEQFF
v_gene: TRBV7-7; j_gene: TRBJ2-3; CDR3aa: CASSRRDMDGTQYF
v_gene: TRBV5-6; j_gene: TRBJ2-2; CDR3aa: CASKPRRNTGELFF
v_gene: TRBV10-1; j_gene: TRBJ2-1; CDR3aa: CASTKIGAGKAYNEQFF
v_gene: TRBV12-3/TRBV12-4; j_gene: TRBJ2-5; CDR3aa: CASSERHRGTAATQYF
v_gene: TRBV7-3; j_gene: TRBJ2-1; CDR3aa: CASSPSLSGGSYNEQFF
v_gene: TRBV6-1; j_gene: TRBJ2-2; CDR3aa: CASRMGTTGELFF
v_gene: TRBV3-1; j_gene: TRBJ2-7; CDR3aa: CASSQGFGGLRPRYF
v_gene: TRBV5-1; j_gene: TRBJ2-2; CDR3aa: CASSRDRGQVGELFF
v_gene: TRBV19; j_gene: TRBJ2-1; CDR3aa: CASSAHGGDLYNEQFF
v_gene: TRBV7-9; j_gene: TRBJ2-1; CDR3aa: CASSLVITDGHNEQFF
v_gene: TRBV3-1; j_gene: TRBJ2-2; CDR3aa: CASSPSGGGNTGELFF
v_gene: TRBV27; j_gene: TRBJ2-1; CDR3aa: CASSSVDTYNEQFF